This entry features one T cell receptor beta chain sequence. This entry is derived from a study of blood T cell repertoires in COVID-19. Repertoires were generated with immunoSEQ multiplex PCR, while TCRdb's copy carries only in-frame clones and drops some. Here the sample spans about 210,000 clones, roughly 86% being singletons. The CDR3 extends over 13 amino acids. V lost 6 bases and J lost 13, with 16 bases in between. Germline values: CDR1 MDHEN, CDR2 SYDVKM. The TCR sequence derives from a woman between 50 and 59 years old with active or convalescent COVID-19. Specimen: peripheral blood. The chain couples TRBV28 to TRBJ1-6; no clear D gene. DNA for the CDR3: TGTGCCAGCAGGGAGGACGGAAATACGCCCCTCCACTTT. Translated, it gives CASREDGNTPLHF.